A selection of T cell receptor beta chains follows, all from one sample in a study of T cells in Graves' hyperthyroidism and ophthalmopathy. TCRdb reprocessed the multiplex PCR reads via MiXCR and lists one record per CDR3 protein. The data contain 250,000 to 300,000 distinct CDR3 sequences, around 19% of them singletons. The sequencing input was blood. The receptors derive from a man aged 45-65 years with Graves' ophthalmopathy. Each CDR3 is given with its conserved first and last residue. Each record gives: J gene, V gene, CDR3 protein.

TRBJ2-1 TRBV3-1 CASSQDFSVYSYNEQFF
TRBJ2-3 TRBV2 CASSPRLAGVVDTQYF
TRBJ2-5 TRBV20-1 CSARDFSAGPRTKETQYF
TRBJ2-1 TRBV10-3 CAISEGVSITNEQFF
TRBJ2-1 TRBV30 CAWRGNEAGNYNEQFF
TRBJ1-2 TRBV28 CASSRQGGGYGYTF
TRBJ2-1 TRBV19 CASSPKGGRALNNEQFF
TRBJ1-5 TRBV20-1 CSVTGTGLTQPQHF
TRBJ1-5 TRBV30 CAWSVADGQPQHF
TRBJ2-2 TRBV18 CASSRTTGATGELFF
TRBJ1-1 TRBV2 CASSEAGGSEAFF
TRBJ2-7 TRBV5-1 CASSPGGRGTYEQYF
TRBJ2-5 TRBV28 CASRPGLWGTQYF
TRBJ2-1 TRBV5-1 CASSSGTGGGSGSYNEQFF
TRBJ2-7 TRBV5-5 CASAEGFYEQYF
TRBJ2-7 TRBV3-1 CASSYSGTARGEQYF
TRBJ2-7 TRBV7-6 CASSLGDGSSYEQYF
TRBJ2-7 TRBV6-1 CASSSTSGRSNEQYF
TRBJ1-6 TRBV10-3 CAIRSGSDSYNSPLHF
TRBJ2-7 TRBV7-6 CASSYSGTSGYEQYF
TRBJ2-1 TRBV18 CASSTREGDEQFF
TRBJ2-7 TRBV7-8 CASSAGTSGLGSFEQYF
TRBJ1-2 TRBV10-3 CAISAREEMNYGYTF
TRBJ1-4 TRBV20-1 CSATMGAVEKLFF
TRBJ2-2 TRBV5-1 CASSPGTGNTGELFF
TRBJ2-6 TRBV6-1 CASMKSRAGANVLTF
TRBJ1-1 TRBV6-1 CASNQGGNTEAFF
TRBJ2-2 TRBV2 CASRRGPANTGELFF
TRBJ2-3 TRBV11-2 CASSLDMGLGPQYF
TRBJ1-2 TRBV5-1 CASSLVPLGNYGYTF
TRBJ2-5 TRBV28 CASIAGREETQYF
TRBJ1-1 TRBV6-2/TRBV6-3 CASTYLGTIGGTEAFF
TRBJ1-2 TRBV28 CASSFPGNLANYGYTF
TRBJ1-1 TRBV6-1 CASSYSTLNTEAFF
TRBJ1-5 TRBV28 CASSQTGGGQPQHF
TRBJ2-7 TRBV12-3/TRBV12-4 CASRTGGYEQYF
TRBJ1-2 TRBV24-1 CATSSEGVGNYGYTF
TRBJ2-3 TRBV6-1 CASTETRGSADTQYF
TRBJ1-1 TRBV10-3 CAIRDTVMNTEAFF
TRBJ1-1 TRBV6-5 CASSWGQGNTEAFF
TRBJ2-1 TRBV14 CASSQVYGGGKNNEQFF